The 21 T cell receptor beta chains below come from one sample, sequenced in a study of T-cell reconstitution after alpha-beta-depleted transplantation in children. As it was prepared, the TCRbeta library received unique molecular identifiers. TCRdb reprocessed the PCR reads via MiXCR and lists one record per CDR3 protein. The data hold around 600,000 distinct CDR3 sequences, with more than 20% observed a single time. This specimen consisted of PBMCs, mostly from graft donor cells, obtained 360 days after TCRalphabeta/CD19-depleted stem cell transplant. Source of these receptors: a boy in the first two years of life who had a stem cell transplant for acute myeloid leukemia, so the T cells may come from the graft donor.

This clonotype was detected only a few times. The V and J genes are TRBV20-1 and TRBJ2-5; D may be TRBD1 or TRBD2 (6 bases each). Germline assignment: CDR1 DFQATT and CDR2 SNEGSKA (reference sequence). The length of the CDR3 is 15 residues. Trimming removed 3 bases at V and 4 bases at J, with 18 bases between. CDR3 sequence: CSARTSPGAGETQYF. The DNA of the CDR3 is TGCAGTGCTAGGACCTCTCCGGGGGCTGGAGAGACCCAGTACTTC.

This clonotype appeared a few times. The J gene is TRBJ1-6, the V gene TRBV5-1; tentatively, D is TRBD1 (6 bases). The CDR3 sequence is 16 residues long. In germline, CDR1 is SGHRS, CDR2 YFSETQ. V dropped 2 bases and J dropped 0 bases, with 9 bases sitting between them. The CDR3 DNA sequence: TGCGCCAGCAGCTTCGGACAGTTCTCCTATAATTCACCCCTCCACTTT. It translates to CASSFGQFSYNSPLHF.

The chain recombines TRBV6-1 with TRBJ2-7; D uncertain. V lost 7 bases and J 0 bases, leaving 4 bases between the germline ends. This CDR3 has 11 residues. Per the germline V gene, CDR1 is MNHNS and CDR2 is SASEGT. The CDR3: CASTFSYEQYF. CDR3 in DNA: TGTGCCAGCACATTCTCCTACGAGCAGTACTTC.

This clonotype was found a few times. This chain joins TRBV5-6 and TRBJ1-5, with D perhaps matching TRBD1 (5 bases). The CDR3 spans 18 residues. Germline CDR1 is SGHDT and CDR2 is YYEEEE. The ends were cut back, 0 bases at V and 0 bases at J, with 16 bases in the middle. CDR3 sequence: CASSLGVDGDYSNQPQHF. The CDR3 DNA sequence: TGTGCCAGCAGCTTGGGGGTCGACGGGGACTATAGCAATCAGCCCCAGCATTTT.

Here the CDR3 reads CATSRDLELPETQYF. The CDR3 DNA follows: TGTGCCACCAGCAGAGATCTGGAATTACCGGAGACCCAGTACTTC. The chain carries TRBV15 and TRBJ2-5; D not certain. CDR1 is LNHNV, CDR2 YYDKDF, per germline (reference sequence). V was pared by 0 bases and J by 5 bases, with 13 bases between. This CDR3 is built from 15 residues.

The rearrangement joins TRBV24-1 to TRBJ2-6; no reliable D call. Trimming removed 8 bases from V and 0 bases from J, with 10 bases in between. Looked up from germline, CDR1 is KGHDR and CDR2 is SFDVKD. CDR3 length equals 15 residues. The CDR3 spells CATIDGSSGANVLTF. The CDR3 DNA reads as TGTGCCACCATAGACGGAAGCTCTGGGGCCAACGTCCTGACTTTC.

The chain uses TRBV4-1 and TRBJ2-1; D gene unclear. This CDR3 has 12 amino acids. Per the germline V gene, CDR1 is MGHRA and CDR2 is YSYEKL. Between the trimmed V and J ends, which lost 4 bases and 7 bases, there was a span of 8 bases. CDR3 region: CASSRHFNEQFF. CDR3 coding DNA: TGCGCCAGCAGCCGACACTTTAATGAGCAGTTCTTC.

This clonotype was seen ten or more times. This sequence joins TRBV6-5 and TRBJ2-3; the D is unclear. Between the trimmed V and J ends, which lost 2 bases and 0 bases, there was a span of 6 bases. Germline CDR1 reads MNHEY; CDR2 reads SVGAGI. The CDR3 consists of 14 residues. CDR3 nucleotides: TGTGCCAGCAGTTACCTTGCTAGCACAGATACGCAGTATTTT. Protein sequence: CASSYLASTDTQYF.

V usage is TRBV14 and J usage is TRBJ2-7; TRBD1 matches 9 bases. After removal of 6 bases from V and 1 base from J, the junction contained 7 bases not matched to a gene. CDR3 length: 15 amino acids. Germline V gene lookup returns CDR1 SGHDN and CDR2 FVKESK. The CDR3 reads CASRSGTGRSYEQYF. The CDR3, as DNA: TGTGCCAGCAGATCCGGGACAGGGAGATCCTACGAGCAGTACTTC.

This clonotype was seen more than once but under ten times. The chain combines TRBV3-1 with TRBJ2-1; D may be TRBD1 (5 bases). The CDR3 runs to 13 residues. Germline V CDR1 and CDR2: LGHDT, YNNKEL (reference sequence). Trimming removed 1 base from V and 13 bases from J, with 14 bases in between. The CDR3 spells CASSQGQTVLQFF. Here the CDR3 DNA reads TGTGCCAGCAGCCAAGGACAGACAGTTCTTCAGTTCTTC.

This clonotype was counted between two and nine times. The chain carries TRBV20-1 and TRBJ2-7; D could derive from TRBD1 or TRBD2 (5 bases each). The CDR3 sequence is 13 residues long. Germline CDR1 and CDR2: DFQATT and SNEGSKA (reference sequence). Trimming shortened V by 1 base and J by 6 bases, and 13 bases separated the two germline ends. CDR3 sequence (DNA): TGCAGTGCTAGAGGGACGGGGCTTGGCGAGCAGTACGTC. Translation gives CSARGTGLGEQYV.

This chain links TRBV7-7 with TRBJ2-1; 12 bases are a match to TRBD2. Germline V gene sequence: CDR1 SSHAT, CDR2 FNYEAQ (reference sequence). CDR3 size: 15 residues. V lost 5 bases to trimming and J lost 5 bases; unmatched junction nucleotides: 4. CDR3 region: CASSMRLAGDNEQFF. The DNA of the CDR3 is TGTGCCAGCAGCATGAGACTAGCGGGGGACAATGAGCAGTTCTTC.

This chain joins TRBV12-3 or TRBV12-4 and TRBJ2-1; 7 bases match TRBD2. The CDR3 sequence is 15 residues long. The V and J ends lost 6 bases and 0 bases, in that order; junction bases with no gene match: 5. The CDR3 region has the DNA TGTGCCAGCAGGTCTAGGGAGGGCTCCTACAATGAGCAGTTCTTC. It codes for CASRSREGSYNEQFF.

This clonotype came up many times. This chain joins TRBV20-1 and TRBJ2-7; D perhaps matches TRBD1 (5 bases). V was trimmed by 3 bases and J by 2 bases, leaving 11 bases between them. The CDR3 spans 13 residues. Germline loops: CDR1 DFQATT, CDR2 SNEGSKA (reference sequence). CDR3 protein: CSASLGQTYEQYF. DNA for the CDR3: TGCAGTGCTAGTCTCGGACAAACCTACGAGCAGTACTTC.

This clonotype has a handful of counts. This chain links TRBV29-1 with TRBJ2-3; D ambiguous. CDR3 length equals 11 residues. V lost 4 bases and J lost 11, with 13 bases in between. Germline-derived CDR1 and CDR2 are SQVTM and ANQGSEA. The CDR3 nucleotides read TGCAGCGTTGCTAGTCTGCGAGGGCAGTATTTT. Translation gives CSVASLRGQYF.

The chain carries TRBV4-3 and TRBJ1-2, with D maybe TRBD1 (5 bases). Germline-derived CDR1 and CDR2 are LGHNA and YSLEER. The V and J ends lost 0 bases and 0 bases respectively, with 8 bases between them. The CDR3 is 15 amino acids. The DNA of the CDR3 is TGCGCCAGCAGCCAAGATAGGACACCTAACTATGGCTACACCTTC. Its translation: CASSQDRTPNYGYTF.

V and J are TRBV4-3 and TRBJ2-2, with D maybe TRBD2 (6 bases). CDR3 length equals 18 residues. Trimming removed 0 bases at V and 0 bases at J, with 14 bases between. Germline V gives CDR1 LGHNA, CDR2 YSLEER. The CDR3 sequence: CASSQEGLGRSNTGELFF. In DNA, the CDR3 is TGCGCCAGCAGCCAAGAGGGTTTGGGGAGGTCGAACACCGGGGAGCTGTTTTTT.

The chain combines TRBV20-1 with TRBJ1-6, with D possibly being TRBD1 (5 bases). V lost 6 bases to trimming and J lost 2 bases, with 14 bases between them. The germline V gene has CDR1 DFQATT and CDR2 SNEGSKA (reference sequence). This CDR3 spans 15 amino acids. The CDR3 sequence: CSAVVDSAYNSPLHF. In nucleotides, the CDR3 is TGCAGTGCCGTCGTCGACAGCGCCTATAATTCACCCCTCCACTTT.

The gene calls are TRBV5-1 and TRBJ2-7; D uncertain. CDR1 SGHRS and CDR2 YFSETQ come from the germline V gene. V was shortened by 0 bases and J by 1 base, with 17 bases between the two germline ends. This CDR3 comprises 17 residues. CDR3: CASSLDFGSWQSYEQYF. As DNA, the CDR3 is TGCGCCAGCAGCTTGGACTTTGGGTCATGGCAGTCCTACGAGCAGTACTTC.

V usage is TRBV12-3 or TRBV12-4 and J usage is TRBJ2-7, with D maybe TRBD1 (5 bases). V dropped 1 base and J dropped 3 bases, with 16 bases sitting between them. The CDR3 is 16 residues long. CDR3 sequence (DNA): TGTGCCAGCAGTTTAGGGCAGGGAAGGGGCTACTACGAGCAGTACTTC. This codes for CASSLGQGRGYYEQYF.

This clonotype was observed a handful of times. This sequence joins TRBV20-1 and TRBJ2-3, with D possibly TRBD2 on 7 matching bases. The CDR3 loop spans 14 amino acids. V was cut by 3 bases and J by 4 bases, with 14 bases left in between. Germline V gives CDR1 DFQATT, CDR2 SNEGSKA (reference sequence). The chain's CDR3 is CSASGGGLADTQYF. CDR3 DNA sequence: TGCAGTGCTAGTGGGGGGGGCCTCGCAGATACGCAGTATTTT.